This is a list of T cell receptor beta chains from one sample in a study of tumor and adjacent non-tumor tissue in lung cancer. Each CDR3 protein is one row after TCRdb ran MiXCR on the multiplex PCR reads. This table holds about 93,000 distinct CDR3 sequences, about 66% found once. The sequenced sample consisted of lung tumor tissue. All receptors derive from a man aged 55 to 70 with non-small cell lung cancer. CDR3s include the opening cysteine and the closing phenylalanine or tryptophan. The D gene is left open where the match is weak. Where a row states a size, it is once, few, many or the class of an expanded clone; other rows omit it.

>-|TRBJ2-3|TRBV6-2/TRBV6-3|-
CTSSYFVPDTQYF
TGTACCAGCAGTTACTTTGTTCCAGATACGCAGTATTTT
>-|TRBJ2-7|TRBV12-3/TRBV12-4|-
CASSLWTDGDEQYF
TGTGCCAGCAGTTTATGGACGGACGGAGACGAGCAGTACTTC
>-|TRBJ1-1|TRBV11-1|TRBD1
CASRLFWDSTVNTEAFF
TGTGCCAGCAGATTATTCTGGGACAGCACAGTTAACACTGAAGCATTCTTT
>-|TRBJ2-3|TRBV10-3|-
CAISESYRVAQYF
TGTGCCATCAGTGAGTCTTACAGGGTAGCGCAGTATTTT
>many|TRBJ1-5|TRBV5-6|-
CASSFGGRPGGRPQHF
TGTGCCAGCAGCTTTGGCGGGCGCCCTGGTGGTCGGCCCCAGCATTTT
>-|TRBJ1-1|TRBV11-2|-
CASSLDRLRGTEPFF
TGTGCCAGCAGCTTAGATAGACTGAGGGGCACCGAACCTTTCTTT
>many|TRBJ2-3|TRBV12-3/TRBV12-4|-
CASRSPVSGVRVDTQYF
TGTGCCAGCCGATCCCCCGTCTCGGGAGTGAGGGTGGATACGCAGTATTTT
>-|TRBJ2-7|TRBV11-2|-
CASSSPGAGKYEQYF
TGTGCCAGCAGCTCCCCGGGGGCGGGGAAGTACGAGCAGTACTTC
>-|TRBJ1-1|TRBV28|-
CASSSSPLNTKAFF
TGTGCCAGCAGCTCAAGTCCCCTGAACACTAAAGCTTTCTTT
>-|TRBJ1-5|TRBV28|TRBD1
CASKTGVGSQPQHF
TGTGCCAGCAAAACAGGGGTTGGCAGCCAGCCCCAGCATTTT
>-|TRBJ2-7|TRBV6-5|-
CASSYGLDYGQYF
TGTGCGAGCAGTTACGGTCTAGACTACGGGCAGTACTTC
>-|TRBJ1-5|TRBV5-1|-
CTSSFGGGDTQHF
TGCACCAGCAGCTTCGGCGGGGGTGATACGCAGCATTTT
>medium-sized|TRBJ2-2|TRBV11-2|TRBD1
CASSSGQGFTGELFF
TGTGCCAGCAGCTCGGGACAGGGGTTCACCGGGGAGCTGTTTTTT
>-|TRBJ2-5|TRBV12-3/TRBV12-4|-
CASSPWSVETQYF
TGTGCCAGCAGCCCATGGTCGGTAGAGACCCAATACTTC
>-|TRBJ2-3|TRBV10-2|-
CASSEGCRADKQYF
TGCGCCAGCAGTGAGGGATGCCGCGCAGATAAGCAGTATTTT
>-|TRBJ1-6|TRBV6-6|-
CASSYGDGARNSPHQF
TGTGCCAGCAGTTACGGAGATGGGGCCCGTAATTCACCCCACCAGTTT
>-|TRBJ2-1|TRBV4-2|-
CARSQDFGGADEQFF
TGTGCCAGAAGCCAAGATTTCGGTGGGGCCGATGAGCAGTTCTTC
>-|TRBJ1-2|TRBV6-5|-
CASSHGTEANYGYTF
TGTGCCAGCAGTCACGGGACGGAAGCTAACTATGGCTACACCTTC
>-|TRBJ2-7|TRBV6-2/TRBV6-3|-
CASSKPGLGYAQYF
TGTGCCAGCAGTAAACCGGGACTTGGCTACGCGCAGTACTTC
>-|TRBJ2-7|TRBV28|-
CASTEWGGMSREEYF
TGTGCCAGCACCGAATGGGGCGGGATGTCGAGGGAAGAGTACTTC
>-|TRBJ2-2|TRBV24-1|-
CATSERVAGELFF
TGTGCCACCAGTGAGAGAGTGGCCGGGGAGCTGTTTTTT
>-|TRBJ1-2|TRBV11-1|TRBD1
CANSYRPTGDGYSYTF
TGTGCCAACAGTTATAGACCGACAGGGGACGGTTATAGCTACACCTTC